The sequence of this T cell receptor beta chain was determined in a study of T cell repertoires in cytomegalovirus infection. The CDR3 has 17 residues. Germline values: CDR1 SEHNR, CDR2 FQNEAQ (reference sequence). The V gene lost 5 bases and the J gene lost 0 bases, with 16 bases spanning the gap. Study results and caveats: Using cumulative public TCR beta family frequency, the authors identified those who carried CMV together with the relevant HLA.

As regards this clonotype: Its specificity is unknown.

TCRdb used MiXCR to reprocess the reads, holding one entry per CDR3 protein. The table records 500,000 or so distinct CDR3 sequences, approximately 16% of them present only once. Sequencing was performed on CD8+ T cells from PBMCs. V and J are TRBV7-9 and TRBJ1-4, with D perhaps TRBD1 (5 bases). The origin of this receptor is a human donor in good health (CMV status not recorded). Some clones in this sample may be carry-over from other donors' samples. The CDR3 here is CASSPRWTNTTNEKLFF. CDR3 nucleotides: TGTGCCAGCAGCCCCAGGTGGACAAATACAACTAATGAAAAACTGTTTTTT.